The 17 T cell receptor beta chains below were found in one sample sequenced in a study of blood T cell repertoires in COVID-19. Profiled with immunoSEQ multiplex PCR; TCRdb holds only in-frame clones, not every one. The table has 200,000 to 250,000 clones, roughly 87% seen once. Sequenced: peripheral blood. These receptors all come from a man between 40 and 49 years old with active or convalescent COVID-19.

The rearrangement uses TRBV2 and TRBJ2-2, with 10 bases lining up with TRBD1. V was pared by 6 bases and J by 4 bases, with 5 bases of the junction left unmatched. This CDR3 spans 15 amino acids. Per the germline V gene, CDR1 is SNHLY and CDR2 is FYNNEI. The CDR3 spells CASRGTGAFTGELFF. CDR3 in DNA: TGTGCCAGCAGGGGGACAGGGGCCTTCACCGGGGAGCTGTTTTTT.

This chain joins TRBV19 and TRBJ2-5, with a tentative D call TRBD2 (5 bases). Trimming took off 4 bases at V and 4 bases at J, with 16 bases between the two ends. Germline CDR1 LNHDA, CDR2 SQIVND (reference sequence). The CDR3 sequence is 15 residues long. The CDR3 is CASSTRTSHGETQYF. The CDR3, as DNA: TGTGCCAGTAGTACCCGGACTTCCCACGGAGAGACCCAGTACTTC. The full variable domain, its missing parts supplied by reference TRBV19 and TRBJ2-5, is DGGITQSPKYLFRKEGQNVTLSCEQNLNHDAMYWYRQDPGQGLRLIYYSQIVNDFQKGDIAEGYSVSREKKESFPLTVTSAQKNPTAFYLCASSTRTSHGETQYFGPGTRLLVL.

The rearrangement links TRBV4-2 to TRBJ1-5; 11 bases line up with TRBD1. CDR1 is LGHNA, CDR2 YNFKEQ, per germline. The CDR3 extends over 18 amino acids. Trimming removed 4 bases from V and 2 bases from J; junction bases left unmatched: 10. CDR3 in DNA: TGTGCCAGCAGCCTCTCCCTGGACAGGGGGCGCGGCAATCAGCCCCAGCATTTT. It yields the protein CASSLSLDRGRGNQPQHF.

The chain recombines TRBV14 with TRBJ2-2; no firm D call. The CDR3 runs 13 residues. With 0 bases removed from V and 8 bases from J, the gap between germline ends came to 7 bases. Germline CDR1 is SGHDN and CDR2 is FVKESK. The DNA of the CDR3 is TGTGCCAGCAGCCAAGATGTCCGGGGGGAGCTGTTTTTT. It specifies CASSQDVRGELFF.

This clone was found a few times. The chain is built from TRBV28 and TRBJ1-5; D ambiguous. The CDR3 contains 12 residues. Trimming left V 5 bases short and J 9 bases short, with 11 bases between. The germline V gene has CDR1 MDHEN and CDR2 SYDVKM. The chain's CDR3 is CASSPPRGPQHF. As DNA, the CDR3 is TGTGCCAGCAGTCCCCCCCGAGGGCCCCAGCATTTT. The complete variable domain, with remaining parts taken from reference TRBV28 and TRBJ1-5, reads DVKVTQSSRYLVKRTGEKVFLECVQDMDHENMFWYRQDPGLGLRLIYFSYDVKMKEKGDIPEGYSVSREKKERFSLILESASTNQTSMYLCASSPPRGPQHFGDGTRLSIL.

V usage is TRBV18 and J usage is TRBJ1-2; D unclear. There are 14 residues in the CDR3. Germline V gives CDR1 KGHSH, CDR2 LQKENI. The V end was cut by 11 bases, the J end by 4 bases, with 20 bases between. CDR3 in amino acids: CASSREGGSYGYTF. CDR3 DNA: TGTGCCTCCTCAAGGGAAGGAGGCTCCTATGGCTACACCTTC. The variable domain in full, completed from reference TRBV18 and TRBJ1-2, reads NAGVMQNPRHLVRRRGQEARLRCSPMKGHSHVYWYRQLPEEGLKFMVYLQKENIIDESGMPKERFSAEFPKEGPSILRIQQVVRGDSAAYFCASSREGGSYGYTFGSGTRLTVV.

The chain combines TRBV27 with TRBJ1-2; D is possibly TRBD1 (5 bases). Trimming pared 4 bases from V and 3 bases from J, leaving 9 bases between. The CDR3 runs to 13 residues. Germline CDR1 and CDR2: MNHEY and SMNVEV (reference sequence). Here the CDR3 DNA reads TGTGCCAGCAGTTCCAGGGTGGACTATGGCTACACCTTC. Amino acids: CASSSRVDYGYTF.

The chain is built from TRBV4-2 and TRBJ1-5; the match to TRBD1 covers 7 bases. This CDR3 contains 19 residues. Germline V gene lookup returns CDR1 LGHNA and CDR2 YNFKEQ. The V and J ends lost 0 bases and 0 bases, in that order; junction bases with no gene match: 11. The CDR3 sequence: CASSQDVGDSSYSNQPQHF. In DNA form, the CDR3 reads TGTGCCAGCAGCCAAGATGTGGGGGACAGTTCATATAGCAATCAGCCCCAGCATTTT.

The chain couples TRBV14 to TRBJ1-1; no reliable D call. V lost 1 base to trimming and J lost 2 bases, with 5 bases between them. CDR1 is SGHDN, CDR2 FVKESK, per germline. The CDR3 extends over 13 amino acids. CDR3 amino acids: CASSQVRNTEAFF. In nucleotides, the CDR3 is TGTGCCAGCAGCCAAGTCAGAAACACTGAAGCTTTCTTT.

This clone was seen a handful of times. This chain connects TRBV5-6 to TRBJ1-2, with 9 bases that match TRBD1. The V gene end was trimmed by 3 bases and the J gene end by 5 bases; junction bases not matched to a gene: 5. The V gene's germline CDR1 is SGHDT and CDR2 YYEEEE. The length of the CDR3 is 14 residues. CDR3 nucleotides: TGTGCCAGCAGCTGGGACAGGGTATTTTATGGCTACACCTTC. Translation gives CASSWDRVFYGYTF.

The chain has TRBV27 and TRBJ1-2; TRBD1 matches 9 bases. The junction had 8 bases not matched to a gene; V was cut back by 6 bases and J by 0 bases. The germline V gene encodes CDR1 MNHEY and CDR2 SMNVEV (reference sequence). The CDR3 length is 16 residues. Written as DNA, the CDR3 is TGTGCCAGCAGAGTTTTGGGACAGGGTACTAACTATGGCTACACCTTC. Protein product: CASRVLGQGTNYGYTF.

The genes are TRBV28 and TRBJ2-3; 10 positions match TRBD2. V lost 5 bases to trimming and J lost 1 base; unmatched junction nucleotides: 6. The germline gives CDR1 MDHEN, CDR2 SYDVKM. There are 16 residues in the CDR3. CDR3 sequence (DNA): TGTGCCAGCAGTCCAGCGGGGGGGGAGGGCACAGATACGCAGTATTTT. Translated, it gives CASSPAGGEGTDTQYF.

The chain recombines TRBV19 with TRBJ2-3; perhaps TRBD2 as D (7 bases). The V gene lost 5 bases and the J gene lost 0 bases, with 12 bases spanning the gap. Germline values: CDR1 LNHDA, CDR2 SQIVND (reference sequence). The CDR3 runs 15 residues. CDR3 nucleotides: TGTGCCAGTAGTGACCGGGGGGCGAGCACAGATACGCAGTATTTT. It translates to CASSDRGASTDTQYF. Using reference TRBV19 and TRBJ2-3 for the parts outside the CDR3, the full variable domain is DGGITQSPKYLFRKEGQNVTLSCEQNLNHDAMYWYRQDPGQGLRLIYYSQIVNDFQKGDIAEGYSVSREKKESFPLTVTSAQKNPTAFYLCASSDRGASTDTQYFGPGTRLTVL.

The V and J genes are TRBV30 and TRBJ1-5; no clear D gene. This CDR3 spans 13 amino acids. The germline V gene encodes CDR1 GTSNPN and CDR2 SVGIG (reference sequence). V was shortened by 5 bases and J by 6 bases, with 14 bases between the two germline ends. CDR3 loop: CAWGYSLSQPQHF. CDR3 sequence (DNA): TGTGCCTGGGGGTACAGTCTTTCTCAGCCCCAGCATTTT. The full variable domain, completed using reference TRBV30 and TRBJ1-5, is SQTIHQWPATLVQPVGSPLSLECTVEGTSNPNLYWYRQAAGRGLQLLFYSVGIGQISSEVPQNLSASRPQDRQFILSSKKLLLSDSGFYLCAWGYSLSQPQHFGDGTRLSIL.

The rearrangement uses TRBV30 and TRBJ2-3, with TRBD1 matching over 10 bases. Germline CDR1 GTSNPN, CDR2 SVGIG (reference sequence). CDR3 size: 13 residues. Unmatched junction bases numbered 5, after V lost 8 bases and J lost 3 bases. The CDR3 protein is CARQGAGTDTQYF. CDR3 nucleotide sequence: TGTGCCCGACAGGGGGCTGGGACAGATACGCAGTATTTT.

The gene calls are TRBV13 and TRBJ1-1; D gene uncertain. The length of the CDR3 is 16 residues. V dropped 5 bases and J dropped 4 bases, with 20 bases sitting between them. Germline values: CDR1 PRHDT, CDR2 FYEKMQ (reference sequence). In DNA form, the CDR3 reads TGTGCCAGCAGCCCCTTTTTTTATGGTCGCAGCACTGAAGCTTTCTTT. Translated: CASSPFFYGRSTEAFF.

The genes are TRBV19 and TRBJ1-3; D is possibly TRBD1 (5 bases). Trimming removed 6 bases from V and 4 bases from J, with 16 bases in between. Germline values: CDR1 LNHDA, CDR2 SQIVND (reference sequence). CDR3 size: 15 residues. CDR3 in DNA: TGTGCCAGTAGCCCCGGGAGGGGAACCGGAAACACCATATATTTT. It codes for CASSPGRGTGNTIYF.